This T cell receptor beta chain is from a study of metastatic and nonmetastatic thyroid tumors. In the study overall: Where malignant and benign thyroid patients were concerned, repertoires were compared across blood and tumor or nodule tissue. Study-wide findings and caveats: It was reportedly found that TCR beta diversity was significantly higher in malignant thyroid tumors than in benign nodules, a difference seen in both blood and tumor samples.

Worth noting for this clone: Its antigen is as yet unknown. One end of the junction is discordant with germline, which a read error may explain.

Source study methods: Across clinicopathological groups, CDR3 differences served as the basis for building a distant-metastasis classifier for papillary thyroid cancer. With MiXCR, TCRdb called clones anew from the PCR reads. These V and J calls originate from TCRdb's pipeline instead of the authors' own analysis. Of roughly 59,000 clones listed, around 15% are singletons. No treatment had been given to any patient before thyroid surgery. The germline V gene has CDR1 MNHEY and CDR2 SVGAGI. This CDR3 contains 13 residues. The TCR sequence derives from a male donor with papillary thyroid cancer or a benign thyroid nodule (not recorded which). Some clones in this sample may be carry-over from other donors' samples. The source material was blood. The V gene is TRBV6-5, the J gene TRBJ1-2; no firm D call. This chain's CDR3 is CASSLDMSYAYTF. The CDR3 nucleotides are TGTGCCAGCAGCTTAGACATGTCCTATGCCTACACCTTC.